This T cell receptor beta chain was identified during a study of T cell responses to AZD1222 COVID-19 vaccine. Study-wide context: Combined were second doses at about 4 or about 12 weeks. Study results and caveats: Seropositive status at baseline applied to only a handful of AZD1222 recipients. Vaccine-related CD4 TCRs covered spike, predominating at 160-218 and 743-854.

Libraries were prepared by immunoSEQ multiplex PCR; TCRdb keeps only in-frame clonotypes and omits some of them. The repertoire holds 100,000 to 150,000 clones, around 87% seen once, with 10% in the top ten. About this clone: Its target is not known.

J was trimmed by 7 bases and V by 6 bases; bases with no gene match: 3. This CDR3 is 12 amino acids long. The J gene is TRBJ2-7, the V gene TRBV12-3 or TRBV12-4; 10 bases align to TRBD1. The sequence was obtained from an adult in good health. The sequences come from peripheral blood, collected on day 0 of AZD1222 vaccination. CDR3 region: CASRGQGREQYF. DNA of the CDR3: TGTGCCAGCAGGGGACAGGGGAGGGAGCAGTACTTC.